The TCR beta chain described here comes from a study of response to subunit inactivated influenza vaccine. The CDR3 contains 13 residues. The V gene's germline CDR1 is DFQATT and CDR2 SNEGSKA (reference sequence). Trimming shortened V by 0 bases and J by 3 bases, and 8 bases separated the two germline ends. A single record per CDR3 protein comes from TCRdb applying MiXCR to the RT-PCR reads. This table holds around 570,000 distinct CDR3 sequences, roughly 10% found once. This same sample was also taken into another study, of T cells expressing NK-cell markers. From that report: 5'RACE template switching built TCR beta cDNA with unique molecular identifiers. Anti-gamma-delta TCR antibody use in several experiments restricted sorting to alpha-beta TCR T cells. NKG2C+ dominant clonotype frequencies in over 5 donors were roughly 1.0-7.5% of CD8+ T cells. Four donors showed these clonotypes also leading the CD3+CD56-NKG2C+ fraction.

This rearrangement joins TRBV20-1 to TRBJ1-1; a possible D gene is TRBD1 (6 bases). Sample: PBMCs from blood, taken on the day of vaccination. The source of this sequence is a man aged 45-60 years who received an inactivated influenza vaccine. The CDR3: CSARDGGHTEAFF. As DNA, the CDR3 is TGCAGTGCTAGAGATGGGGGGCACACTGAAGCTTTCTTT.